The sequence of this T cell receptor beta chain was determined in a study of long-term antiretroviral therapy in people with HIV. The CDR3 consists of 14 residues. V gave up 6 bases and J gave up 5 bases; unmatched junction bases: 7. CDR1 SEHNR and CDR2 FQNEAQ come from the germline V gene (reference sequence). As for this clone: Its antigen is currently unknown.

Before DNA extraction, about 0.85-10 million cryopreserved PBMC were held in the samples. Study results and limitations: Diversity remained lower than transplant donor controls, even though it increased after ART. Clones that had undergone expansion before ART dominated the repertoire at all time points.

Investigators performed immunoSEQ version v3.0 at survey level. Clones were read by immunoSEQ multiplex PCR, and TCRdb kept only the in-frame ones, dropping some. Among tens of thousands of clones listed, around four fifths were seen once. This TCR came from a man aged 25 to 45 with HIV. The chain joins TRBV7-9 to TRBJ2-5; 9 nucleotides agree with TRBD1. Sequenced here: unsorted PBMCs, sampled approximately 4.5 years after starting antiretroviral therapy. The CDR3 is CASSETGGQETQYF. CDR3 in DNA: TGTGCCAGCAGTGAAACAGGGGGCCAGGAGACCCAGTACTTC.